The clone carrying this T cell receptor (beta chain) was seen only a few times. Its antigen is as yet unknown. This specimen belongs to a study of identical twins. Study-wide points: Low generation probability was overrepresented in out-of-frame alpha sequences shared by twins. Memory repertoires lacked the insertion deficit that abundant cord blood beta clonotypes showed. Beta out-of-frame sequences showed weaker excess twin sharing.

TCRdb processed the 5' RACE reads anew with MiXCR; each CDR3 protein has one entry. The repertoire holds about 900,000 distinct CDR3 sequences, with roughly an eighth as singletons. The CDR3 sequence is 16 residues long. V lost 0 bases to trimming and J lost 0 bases, with 11 bases between them. Germline V lookup: CDR1 SGHRS, CDR2 YFSETQ. These data also formed part of another study, on yellow fever vaccine responses in identical twins.

V usage is TRBV5-1 and J usage is TRBJ2-3; TRBD2 is a possible D gene (5 bases). This TCR came from a woman between 18 and 29 years old in good health. Sequenced input: PBMCs. The CDR3 DNA reads TGCGCCAGCAGCTTGGGAGGTAGCGTAAGCACAGATACGCAGTATTTT. This gives the protein CASSLGGSVSTDTQYF.